One and the same sample provided the 9 T cell receptor beta chains below, sequenced in a study of cytomegalovirus exposure and HLA in healthy donors. This table comes from immunoSEQ multiplex PCR, and its TCRdb copy is limited to in-frame clones, with some not included. This table holds some 250,000 clones, around 87% found once. Sequenced input: PBMCs. The receptors stem from a woman under 30 in good health and CMV-seronegative.

The rearrangement links TRBV28 to TRBJ2-4; D may be TRBD2 (7 bases). Germline CDR1 reads MDHEN; CDR2 reads SYDVKM. Trimming stripped 5 bases from V and 3 bases from J, with 14 bases between. This CDR3 region has 15 residues. In DNA form, the CDR3 reads TGTGCCAGCAGTCCCGGGGGGCTAAGCAAAAACATTCAGTACTTC. Residues: CASSPGGLSKNIQYF.

V is TRBV6-5 and J is TRBJ2-7; TRBD1 is a possible D gene (5 bases). The CDR3 runs to 13 residues. The V end lost 2 bases, the J end lost 3 bases, and 8 bases lay between the germline ends. The germline gives CDR1 MNHEY, CDR2 SVGAGI. CDR3 residues: CASSYGDSYEQYF. CDR3 DNA: TGTGCCAGCAGTTACGGCGACAGCTACGAGCAGTACTTC.

The CDR3: CASSMQGVTIYGYTF. The CDR3 nucleotides read TGTGCCAGCAGTATGCAGGGGGTGACGATCTATGGCTACACCTTC. This chain connects TRBV28 to TRBJ1-2; 7 bases match TRBD1. J was trimmed by 4 bases and V by 5 bases; bases with no gene match: 10. The CDR3 is made up of 15 amino acids. Germline loops: CDR1 MDHEN, CDR2 SYDVKM.

The chain carries TRBV28 and TRBJ2-7, with D uncertain. Trimming removed 6 bases from V and 0 bases from J, with 3 bases in between. CDR1 is MDHEN, CDR2 SYDVKM, per germline. CDR3 length equals 11 residues. CDR3: CASSRSYEQYF. DNA for the CDR3: TGTGCCAGCAGCCGCTCCTACGAGCAGTACTTC.

The rearrangement links TRBV28 to TRBJ1-5; 7 nucleotides align to TRBD1. Losses at the gene ends were 6 bases for V and 5 bases for J; bases not matched to a gene: 4. The V gene's germline CDR1 is MDHEN and CDR2 SYDVKM. The CDR3 has 13 amino acids. Written as DNA, the CDR3 is TGTGCCAGCAGGGGACAGTGGGATCAGCCCCAGCATTTT. Protein sequence: CASRGQWDQPQHF.

The gene calls are TRBV18 and TRBJ2-3; TRBD1 is a possible D gene (6 bases). V lost 4 bases, J lost 6 bases, and 20 bases lay in between. Germline V gene data show CDR1 as KGHSH and CDR2 as LQKENI. The length of the CDR3 is 16 residues. The CDR3 sequence is CASSLRQAETGDTQYF. The DNA for the CDR3 is TGTGCCAGCTCACTCCGACAGGCGGAAACAGGGGATACGCAGTATTTT.

With regard to this clone: One junction end disagrees with the germline gene, perhaps due to a read error. The rearrangement joins TRBV7-7 to TRBJ2-7; 9 positions agree with TRBD1. The CDR3 length is 15 residues. Germline CDR1 and CDR2: SSHAT and FNYEAQ (reference sequence). The CDR3 reads CASSFGTGSNYEQYF. DNA for the CDR3: TGTGCTAGCAGCTTCGGGACAGGGTCGAACTACGAGCAGTACTTC.

The CDR3 sequence: CASSPLTGVSGNTIYF. In DNA, the CDR3 is TGTGCCAGCAGCCCCCTGACAGGAGTCTCTGGAAACACCATATATTTT. The chain employs TRBV7-7 and TRBJ1-3; weak D call: TRBD1 (6 bases). CDR1 is SSHAT and CDR2 is FNYEAQ in the germline V gene (reference sequence). V was clipped by 5 bases and J by 0 bases, with 14 bases between them. The CDR3 has 16 residues.

The chain has TRBV28 and TRBJ1-2, with D possibly TRBD1 on 5 matching bases. CDR1 is MDHEN, CDR2 SYDVKM, per germline. V was clipped by 3 bases and J by 0 bases, with 8 bases between them. The CDR3 has 14 residues. The CDR3 nucleotides read TGTGCCAGCAGTTTGGAGGGGACTAACTATGGCTACACCTTC. Translation: CASSLEGTNYGYTF.